This T cell receptor (beta chain) was profiled in a study of cytomegalovirus exposure and HLA in healthy donors (dated by TCRdb to between 2016 and 2019). For the study in its entirety: In an earlier analysis of under 600 of the donors, 250 to 350 Gb of sequence data and roughly 100 million unique TCR beta sequences from 150 million to 200 million T cells were reported. An early release that covered around 590 HLA-typed donors contained approximately 300 gigabases of sequencing data and 70 million to 100 million unique TCR sequences. Of the roughly 410 genotyped donors, roughly 76% were placed in the genetic ancestry cluster associated with self-reported Caucasian donors. The study was designed to test whether signatures of past pathogen exposure could be identified by cataloging public T cell receptors. Using immunosequencing, the study profiled T cell repertoires from 666 subjects and related those repertoires to cytomegalovirus serostatus. Besides the first cohort of around 670 subjects, a separate validation cohort made up of around 120 different subjects was used. To predict cytomegalovirus infection status, the study brought together high-throughput TCR immunosequencing, statistical association of individual TCRs with disease status, and machine learning. A later analysis re-analyzed previously published TCR beta repertoires from 650 to 800 donors and added high-resolution HLA genotyping to study TCR occurrence patterns. In the later analysis, no new phenotypic data were used to find candidate immune exposures; instead, reliance was placed on TCR beta sequences and their occurrence across donors. An earlier analysis of 587 of the donors used high-throughput TCR beta sequencing to judge whether each TCR beta V gene segment behaved as functional or pseudogenic. Donor age, sex, ethnicity and CMV serostatus were compiled together with the repertoire data. Genome-wide SNP genotypes for about three fifths of the roughly 670 donors were used in a later genetic analysis, which treated that subset as a discovery cohort. All discovery cohort repertoires had been generated on a single sequencing platform. Class I and class II HLA loci were covered by the typing at four-digit resolution. The number of typed donors differed by locus: about 620-630 for A, B, C, DRB1 and DQB1; 522 for DQA1; 606 for DPA1; and some 430 for DPB1. Four or five DR-DQ haplotypes were handled as single units for association and clustering because linkage in the cohort was strong. Across approximately 400 genotyped donors of the cohort, an average of roughly 250,000 unique TCR beta nucleotide sequences per donor were sequenced, and approximately 17% of those sequences were non-productive.

Based on the germline V gene (reference sequence), the CDR1 and CDR2 sequences are LNHDA and SQIVND. The CDR3 starts with the cysteine, ends with the phenylalanine, and has 16 residues. The CDR3 DNA has 48 bases and is translated from base 1. The V end gives up 2 bases and the J end 12 bases, leaving 8 bases in the junction not matched to a gene. Study-wide findings and limitations: Immune exposure information for the cohort was limited to CMV serostatus. A further reported finding was that TCR beta sequences accurately predicted the HLA-A and HLA-B alleles for most subjects in the first cohort. Across donors, most TCR sequences were observed very rarely, whereas some public TCRs were present in many individuals. Three of the identified cytomegalovirus-associated TCR beta chains were confirmed in vitro to be specific for cytomegalovirus antigens. According to a later analysis, TCR association rates differed among HLA loci, with DRB1 alleles showing the most associated TCRs and HLA-C alleles showing the fewest. In a later analysis, HLA-associated TCR beta chains were found to be more clonally expanded and to have lower generation probabilities than equally common non-associated chains. The cohort was sequenced for TCR beta chains only, and without alpha or paired-chain data the features that could be detected were limited. Several of the top co-occurrence clusters appeared to be linked to parvovirus B19, influenza, CMV and Epstein-Barr virus, according to a later analysis. Assigning TCR associations to individual alleles was difficult when HLA alleles, especially DR and DQ, strongly co-occurred. The authors suggested that the approach could potentially be extended to other disease states and immunological phenotypes. An earlier analysis of approximately 500 of the donors showed that most TCR beta V segments appeared in productive rearrangements either about 90% or about 30% of the time, which broadly matched IMGT annotations. Because HLA typing was unavailable for some donors at each locus, only the typed subset was used in association tests. The sequencing pipeline was judged likely to have produced a cluster of highly shared sequence variants as a technical artifact. A later genetic analysis reported fewer N-insertions in productive TCRs among donors in an Asian-associated ancestry cluster than the 666-donor mean. Most CMV-associated TCR beta chains appeared to be HLA-restricted in a later analysis, and the HLA associations seemed to be driven largely by CMV exposure. The earlier analysis of approximately 560 of the donors excluded seventeen rarely observed V segments, including chromosome 9 orphons, because counts were too low. The classifier was reported to diagnose cytomegalovirus status with high specificity and sensitivity in both the original cohort and the validation cohort. Presence/absence analyses assumed roughly uniform sequencing depth across donors, an assumption that may not hold. A total of roughly 160 TCR beta chains were listed by the study as associated with cytomegalovirus. The 87-base-pair reads could not distinguish some IMGT-functional V segments, including TRBV6-2 and TRBV6-3, so those segments were excluded. Linkage disequilibrium might explain the correlated functional status among segregating V segments, but an unknown experimental factor could not be excluded. At a false discovery rate of 0.05, a later analysis linked some 17,000 TCR beta sequences to specific HLA alleles. A later genetic analysis associated a missense DCLRE1C variant with V-gene and J-gene trimming of TCR beta chains, and an independent cohort replicated the association.

Preparation of the library involved the immunoSEQ multiplex PCR assay. For the multiplex PCR, a mixture combining 60 forward primers for TCR Vbeta segments and 13 reverse primers for TCR Jbeta segments was used. The CDR3 region of rearranged TCR beta genes was amplified from genomic DNA by a multiplex PCR assay. The Illumina HiSeq System was used to sequence the amplified TCR beta libraries as 87-base-pair reads. As for the authors' bioinformatics: A later analysis tallied 70 million to 100 million unique TCR beta chains across the 666 repertoires, and 10 million to 11 million of those chains were shared by two or more donors. Raw reads were error-corrected and collapsed into unique sequences by a nearest-neighbor algorithm in which closely related sequences were merged to remove PCR and sequencing errors. Alignment of CDR3 sequences to IMGT reference sequences was used to assign V, D and J gene segments. For a sequence to be retained, at least a six-nucleotide match to both a V gene segment and a J gene segment was required. Rearrangements were classified as productive when the CDR3 lacked stop codons and remained in frame with V and J, and all other rearrangements were classified as non-productive. Following IMGT convention, CDR3 was defined as the stretch from the second conserved V-encoded cysteine to the conserved J-encoded phenylalanine. Sequences without an unambiguous match to a single V gene segment were excluded from the earlier analysis of approximately 600 of the donors. In an earlier analysis of approximately 560 of the donors, a V segment was called functional when productive rearrangements were above 56.7%, and segregating when the standard deviation between donors exceeded 5%. A statistical classification framework was built for diagnosing cytomegalovirus status from the catalog of TCR beta chain sequences. In a later analysis, TCR nucleotide sequences were compared against IMGT/GENE-DB human TR gene sequences so that V and J genes could be assigned. Using the TCRdist pipeline, a later analysis assigned CDR3 sequences along with most-parsimonious VDJ recombination scenarios. In a later analysis, each TCR beta chain was defined by its CDR3 amino acid sequence together with its V-gene family, and reads without a unique V-gene family were excluded. In a later analysis, 450 to 600 highly shared, low-generation-probability nucleotide sequences were removed to address suspected cross-contamination and a sequencing artifact. For each public chain, a later analysis derived a clonal expansion index from normalized ranks of inferred template counts within each repertoire. In a later analysis, generation probabilities were computed using a VDJ recombination model fitted to out-of-frame rearrangements, and the results were checked against IGoR. In a later analysis, TCR-TCR, TCR-HLA and TCR-CMV co-occurrence was scored with hypergeometric tests, and a repertoire-size bias correction was applied to TCR pairs. In a later analysis, false discovery rates were estimated by permuting HLA or CMV assignments 20 times. A later analysis grouped co-occurring TCRs with DBSCAN, adding TCRdist sequence similarity when clustering within HLA-allele-positive subsets. For co-occurrence clustering, repertoires with fewer than 30,000 or more than 120,000 public chains were excluded, along with about five repertoires with anomalous nucleotide sharing. As stored in TCRdb, this immuneACCESS dataset retains in-frame rearrangements with V and J assigned. A fraction of the clones does not appear; measured against another copy, unresolved V genes explain less than half of the discrepancy, and the remainder lacks a known reason. V and J calls and clone size are given by that table; D and trimming were obtained from the DNA. Counted in this sample were hundreds of thousands of clones; approximately 70% of them appeared once. The ten largest clones represent 2% to 2.5% of the sample.

Remarks on this clone: Which antigen it targets is not known. No qualities accompany the bases; no much larger clone lies one base away.

The cohort comprised some 730 healthy bone marrow donors. At the time of sampling, all cohort members were nominally healthy, though unrecorded immune exposures were likely present. The donor tested CMV seronegative, placing the donor among the 352 seronegative members of the cohort. Each donor provided a peripheral blood sample, and peripheral blood mononuclear cells were used for TCR beta sequencing. The Qiagen DNeasy Blood Extraction Kit was used to extract genomic DNA from the blood cell samples. The receptor was isolated from a female donor in good health and CMV-seronegative. Sequencing was carried out using PBMCs. The chain uses TRBV19 and TRBJ2-1; TRBD2 lines up with 15 middle nucleotides. The CDR3 protein is CASSITGTSGRNPQFF. The nucleotide sequence reads as follows: TGTGCCAGTAGTATAACCGGGACTAGCGGGAGGAACCCGCAGTTCTTC.